This TCR beta chain was sequenced in a study of control samples from healthy donors and cancer patients (dated by TCRdb to about 2020). The method was the immunoSEQ multiplex PCR assay. TCRdb stores this immuneACCESS table with in-frame sequences only. Part of the clones is absent; in the studies checked, under half of the shortfall reflects unresolved V genes, and no reason is known for the rest. The table for this sample lists more than 90,000 clones; approximately 90% of them were counted only once. The top ten clones comprise over 6.5% of the sample. This clone has a handful of counts. Its recognized antigen is unknown. Base qualities were left out, and no much larger clone turns up one base away. Compared with germline, V lacks 4 bases and J lacks 6 bases; bases without a gene match: 4. Reading from cysteine to valine, the CDR3 counts 13 amino acids. The entry retains the CDR3 DNA only, 39 bases that are in frame from base 1. Based on the germline V gene (reference sequence), the CDR1 and CDR2 sequences are SGHNT and YYREEE.

Material: blood. The chain is assembled from TRBV5-4 and TRBJ2-7; TRBD1 fits 10 bases in the junction. The sequence was collected from a man aged 25 to 40 in good health. For the CDR3, the sequence is CASSGDRGVEQYV. The sequenced DNA is TGTGCCAGCAGCGGGGACAGGGGAGTCGAGCAGTACGTC.